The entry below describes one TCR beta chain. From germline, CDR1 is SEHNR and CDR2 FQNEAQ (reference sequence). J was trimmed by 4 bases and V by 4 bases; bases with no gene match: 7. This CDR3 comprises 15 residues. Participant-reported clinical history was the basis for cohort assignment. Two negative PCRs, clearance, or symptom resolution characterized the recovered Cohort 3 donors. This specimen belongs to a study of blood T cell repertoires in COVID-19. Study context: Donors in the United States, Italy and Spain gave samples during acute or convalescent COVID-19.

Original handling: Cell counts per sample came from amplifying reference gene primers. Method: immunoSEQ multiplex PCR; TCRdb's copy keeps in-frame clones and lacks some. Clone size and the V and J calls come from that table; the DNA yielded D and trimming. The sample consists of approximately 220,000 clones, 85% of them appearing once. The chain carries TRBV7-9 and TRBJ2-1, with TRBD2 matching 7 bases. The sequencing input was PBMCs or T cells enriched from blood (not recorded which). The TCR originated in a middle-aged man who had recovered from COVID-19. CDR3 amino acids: CASSSSLAVYNEQFF. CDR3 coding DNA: TGTGCCAGCAGCTCAAGCCTAGCGGTTTACAATGAGCAGTTCTTC.